These 26 T cell receptor beta chains were sequenced from one sample in a study of blood T cell repertoires in COVID-19. TCRdb keeps only in-frame clones here, not all; method: immunoSEQ multiplex PCR. The sample includes around 210,000 clones, about 91% of them seen just once. The sequenced sample consisted of peripheral blood. Source of these receptors: a man between 18 and 35 years old with active or convalescent COVID-19.

The chain is built from TRBV6-6 and TRBJ2-7; D is perhaps TRBD2 (7 bases). The germline CDR1 and CDR2 sequences are MNHNY and SVGAGI (reference sequence). The CDR3 extends over 14 amino acids. V was trimmed by 2 bases and J by 5 bases, leaving 13 bases between them. The CDR3 bases are TGTGCCAGCAGTTACATGCGCGGGGGCAACGAGCAGTACTTC. Protein: CASSYMRGGNEQYF.

The chain joins TRBV5-1 to TRBJ2-7; tentative D call: TRBD2 (5 bases). This CDR3 contains 12 residues. From germline, CDR1 is SGHRS and CDR2 YFSETQ. The V end was cut by 0 bases, the J end by 7 bases, with 8 bases between. The CDR3 DNA reads TGCGCCAGCAGCTTGGGAGGCGGGGAGCAGTACTTC. Its protein is CASSLGGGEQYF. Filled out from reference TRBV5-1 and TRBJ2-7, the complete variable domain reads KAGVTQTPRYLIKTRGQQVTLSCSPISGHRSVSWYQQTPGQGLQFLFEYFSETQRNKGNFPGRFSGRQFSNSRSEMNVSTLELGDSALYLCASSLGGGEQYFGPGTRLTVT.

The chain employs TRBV20-1 and TRBJ1-1; possibly TRBD1 for D (5 bases). The CDR3 covers 14 residues. The V end was cut by 8 bases, the J end by 4 bases, with 20 bases between. Germline V gives CDR1 DFQATT, CDR2 SNEGSKA (reference sequence). This CDR3 is CSPRGAGGGTEAFF. The CDR3 nucleotides read TGCAGTCCTCGTGGGGCCGGGGGAGGCACTGAAGCTTTCTTT.

The rearrangement joins TRBV28 to TRBJ2-1, with 13 positions matching TRBD2. Germline lookup yields CDR1 MDHEN and CDR2 SYDVKM. CDR3 length: 16 residues. With V trimmed by 6 bases and J by 4 bases, 6 bases remained unmatched. The CDR3 here is CASRGLAGHKYNEQFF. Written as DNA, the CDR3 is TGTGCCAGCAGGGGACTAGCGGGGCATAAGTACAATGAGCAGTTCTTC.

The table lists this clone with a count of one. The chain employs TRBV19 and TRBJ2-1, with 8 bases matching TRBD1. The CDR3 runs 16 residues. CDR1 is LNHDA, CDR2 SQIVND, per germline (reference sequence). The V and J ends lost 5 bases and 2 bases, in that order; junction bases with no gene match: 8. For the CDR3, the DNA is TGTGCCAGTAGTCCCTCAGGACAGGGACCCTACAATGAGCAGTTCTTC. Residues: CASSPSGQGPYNEQFF.

V and J are TRBV29-1 and TRBJ2-7, with D possibly being TRBD1 (6 bases). Germline V gene data show CDR1 as SQVTM and CDR2 as ANQGSEA. This CDR3 is built from 13 residues. V was cut by 0 bases and J by 1 base, with 7 bases left in between. The CDR3: CSVEEGQSYEQYF. The CDR3, as DNA: TGCAGCGTTGAAGAAGGACAGTCCTACGAGCAGTACTTC.

The V gene is TRBV7-9, the J gene TRBJ2-7; 8 bases agree with TRBD1. The germline V gene has CDR1 SEHNR and CDR2 FQNEAQ (reference sequence). V trimming: 1 base; J trimming: 11 bases; junction bases outside the gene matches: 7. The CDR3 loop spans 13 amino acids. For the CDR3, the DNA is TGTGCCAGCAGCTTAGAGGGCAGGGGGCGGGAGTACTTC. The encoded protein is CASSLEGRGREYF.

The chain links TRBV3-1 (or the pseudogene TRBV3-2) to TRBJ2-7; TRBD1 aligns across 9 bases. The germline V gene encodes CDR1 LGHDT and CDR2 YNNKEL (reference sequence). V was clipped by 4 bases and J by 7 bases; unmatched bases: 11. The CDR3 extends over 15 amino acids. The CDR3 protein is CASSPPGQGTREQYF. The CDR3 DNA follows: TGTGCCAGCAGCCCTCCGGGACAGGGTACGAGGGAGCAGTACTTC.

This rearrangement joins TRBV5-8 to TRBJ2-1; 7 bases are shared with TRBD2. The CDR3 has 15 residues. Germline V CDR1 and CDR2: SGHTS, YDEGEE. The J segment lost 3 bases and the V segment lost 6 bases, leaving 9 bases of the junction unmatched. CDR3: CASMRRLAVYNEQFF. As DNA, the CDR3 is TGTGCCAGCATGCGAAGACTAGCAGTCTACAATGAGCAGTTCTTC.

This sequence joins TRBV28 and TRBJ2-3; 8 positions match TRBD2. V was pared by 6 bases and J by 4 bases, with 9 bases of the junction left unmatched. The CDR3 is 15 residues long. From germline, CDR1 is MDHEN and CDR2 SYDVKM. The CDR3 DNA reads TGTGCCAGCAGAGCCGGGACTAGATCTCCAGATACGCAGTATTTT. It codes for CASRAGTRSPDTQYF.

The V gene is TRBV30, the J gene TRBJ1-2, with 8 bases matching TRBD1. This CDR3 comprises 15 residues. Germline CDR1 and CDR2: GTSNPN and SVGIG (reference sequence). V dropped 1 base and J dropped 0; count of bases not matched to a gene: 4. The chain's CDR3 is CAWSGQGRPNYGYTF. The CDR3, as DNA: TGTGCCTGGAGTGGACAGGGGAGGCCTAACTATGGCTACACCTTC.

The gene calls are TRBV6-5 and TRBJ1-6, with D perhaps matching TRBD1 (5 bases). Germline-derived CDR1 and CDR2 are MNHEY and SVGAGI. Trimming took 7 bases from V and 4 from J, leaving 14 bases between them. The CDR3 extends over 15 amino acids. CDR3 in amino acids: CASTLIQGYNSPLHF. For the CDR3, the DNA is TGTGCCAGCACCCTAATTCAGGGATATAATTCACCCCTCCACTTT.

The rearrangement uses TRBV5-1 and TRBJ2-1, with D maybe TRBD1 (8 bases). Germline CDR1 is SGHRS and CDR2 is YFSETQ. The V end lost 4 bases, the J end lost 1 base, and 12 bases lay between the germline ends. CDR3 length: 15 residues. The CDR3 loop reads CASSEQGGSYNEQFF. CDR3 in DNA: TGCGCCAGCAGCGAACAGGGGGGGTCCTACAATGAGCAGTTCTTC.

The chain is built from TRBV10-3 and TRBJ2-1, with no clear D. Trimming removed 0 bases at V and 16 bases at J, with 10 bases between. The germline V gene encodes CDR1 ENHRY and CDR2 SYGVKD. This CDR3 has 11 residues. CDR3 nucleotide sequence: TGTGCCATCAGTGAGTCTGAGTTTCGCTTCTTC. Translated: CAISESEFRFF.

The chain has TRBV23-1 and TRBJ2-1; TRBD2 agrees at 8 bases. TRBV23-1 is an ORF, with its function uncertain. The CDR3 covers 14 residues. After removal of 10 bases from V and 7 bases from J, the junction contained 12 bases not matched to a gene. CDR3 protein: CATHPRLARNEQFF. Here the CDR3 DNA reads TGCGCCACCCACCCTAGACTAGCGAGGAATGAGCAGTTCTTC.

The chain recombines TRBV19 with TRBJ2-3; TRBD2 matches at 7 bases. CDR3 length equals 17 residues. Trimming took 3 bases from V and 0 from J; bases not matched to a gene: 9. The germline CDR1 and CDR2 sequences are LNHDA and SQIVND (reference sequence). CDR3 protein: CASSIDRGGSSTDTQYF. The CDR3 DNA sequence: TGTGCCAGTAGTATCGATCGCGGGGGTTCTAGCACAGATACGCAGTATTTT.

V and J are TRBV24-1 and TRBJ1-5; no firm D call. Trimming stripped 0 bases from V and 9 bases from J, with 11 bases between. The germline CDR1 and CDR2 sequences are KGHDR and SFDVKD. This CDR3 is built from 14 residues. The DNA of the CDR3 is TGTGCCACCAGTGATTTGCGCTGGTCCGGGCCCCAGCATTTT. Translating gives CATSDLRWSGPQHF.

The V gene is TRBV12-5, the J gene TRBJ2-1; TRBD1 matches 7 bases. V lost 3 bases and J lost 8; bases outside the gene matches: 10. The germline V gene encodes CDR1 LGHNT and CDR2 FRNRAP. The CDR3 length is 15 residues. For the CDR3, the DNA is TGTGCTAGTGGTTTTGGGGACAGCCCCGGGGATGAGCAGTTCTTC. It yields the protein CASGFGDSPGDEQFF.

The chain employs TRBV2 and TRBJ2-1, with 10 bases fitting TRBD2. The CDR3 covers 15 residues. CDR1 and CDR2 (germline): SNHLY, FYNNEI. J lost 8 bases, V lost 2 bases, and 6 bases had no gene match. This CDR3 is CASSEKREGHHEQFF. CDR3 DNA sequence: TGTGCCAGCAGTGAAAAGCGGGAGGGCCACCATGAGCAGTTCTTC. Complete variable domain (other parts from reference TRBV2 and TRBJ2-1): EPEVTQTPSHQVTQMGQEVILRCVPISNHLYFYWYRQILGQKVEFLVSFYNNEISEKSEIFDDQFSVERPDGSNFTLKIRSTKLEDSAMYFCASSEKREGHHEQFFGPGTRLTVL.

The chain has TRBV5-1 and TRBJ2-7; no definite D call. V shed 4 bases and J shed 3 bases, with 11 bases lying between them. CDR1 and CDR2 from the germline V gene are SGHRS and YFSETQ. The CDR3 is 13 residues long. The DNA of the CDR3 is TGCGCCAGCAGCCTGGTCGGAGACTACGAGCAGTACTTC. This translates into CASSLVGDYEQYF.

The rearrangement uses TRBV18 and TRBJ2-3; tentatively, D is TRBD1 (5 bases). In germline, CDR1 is KGHSH, CDR2 LQKENI. Trimming took 2 bases from V and 5 from J, leaving 20 bases between them. The CDR3 spans 17 residues. CDR3 coding DNA: TGTGCCAGCTCACCATTCATGAATCAGGGAAGTCAAGATACGCAGTATTTT. It codes for CASSPFMNQGSQDTQYF.

The chain has TRBV29-1 and TRBJ1-2; tentative D call: TRBD1 (5 bases). Germline V gene lookup returns CDR1 SQVTM and CDR2 ANQGSEA. V lost 7 bases to trimming and J lost 4 bases, with 13 bases between them. The CDR3 sequence is 12 residues long. In DNA form, the CDR3 reads TGCAGCGGGGGGGATACTAGCTATGGCTACACCTTC. Translated, it gives CSGGDTSYGYTF.

J is TRBJ1-4 and V is TRBV9; D might be TRBD1 (5 bases). From germline, CDR1 is SGDLS and CDR2 YYNGEE. The CDR3 is 15 residues long. V was cut by 4 bases and J by 8 bases, with 18 bases left in between. The CDR3 is CASSSSGRVEEKLFF. In DNA form, the CDR3 reads TGTGCCAGCAGCAGTTCAGGGCGAGTAGAGGAAAAACTGTTTTTT.

The V and J genes are TRBV10-1 and TRBJ1-6, with D uncertain. CDR3 length: 12 residues. V lost 3 bases and J lost 7, with 4 bases in between. Per the germline V gene, CDR1 is WNHNN and CDR2 is SYGVQD (reference sequence). The CDR3 DNA follows: TGCGCCAGCAGTGACGGGAATTCACCCCTCCACTTT. Amino acids: CASSDGNSPLHF.

In its sample, this clone was seen once. The chain couples TRBV7-2 to TRBJ2-1, with a possible D match to TRBD1 (5 bases). The CDR3 loop spans 12 amino acids. With 1 base removed from V and 10 bases from J, the gap between germline ends came to 8 bases. Germline V lookup: CDR1 SGHTA, CDR2 FQGNSA. CDR3 sequence (DNA): TGTGCCAGCAGCTTAGGGGGCAGGGAGCAGTTCTTC. This sequence encodes CASSLGGREQFF.

In this sample, this clone turned up once. V is TRBV5-6 and J is TRBJ1-2; maybe TRBD1 (5 bases). This CDR3 spans 14 amino acids. Trimming left V 1 base short and J 5 bases short, with 12 bases between. Germline CDR1 is SGHDT and CDR2 is YYEEEE. The DNA of the CDR3 is TGTGCCAGCAGCTTGACTCAGGGCCTATATGGCTACACCTTC. It yields the protein CASSLTQGLYGYTF.